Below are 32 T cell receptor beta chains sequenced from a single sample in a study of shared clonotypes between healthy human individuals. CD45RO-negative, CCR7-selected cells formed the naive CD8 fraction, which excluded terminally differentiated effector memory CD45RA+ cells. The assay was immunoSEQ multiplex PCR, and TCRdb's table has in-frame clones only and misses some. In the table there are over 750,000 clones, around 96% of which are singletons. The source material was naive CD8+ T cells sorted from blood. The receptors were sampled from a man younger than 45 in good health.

In DNA form, the CDR3 reads TGCAGCGTTGAAGAAATAGGGGTTGAGGGGGAGCAGTACTTC. Protein sequence: CSVEEIGVEGEQYF. The V gene is TRBV29-1, the J gene TRBJ2-7, with D possibly called TRBD1 or TRBD2 (5 bases each). CDR1 is SQVTM and CDR2 is ANQGSEA in the germline V gene. The CDR3 sequence is 14 residues long. The V end lost 0 bases, the J end lost 7 bases, and 16 bases lay between the germline ends.

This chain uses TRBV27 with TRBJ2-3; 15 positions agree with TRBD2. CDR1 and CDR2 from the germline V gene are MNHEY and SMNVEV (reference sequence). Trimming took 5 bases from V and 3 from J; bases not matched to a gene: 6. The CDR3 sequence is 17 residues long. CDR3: CASSVGTSGRTTDTQYF. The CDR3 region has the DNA TGTGCCAGCAGTGTAGGGACTAGCGGGAGGACTACAGATACGCAGTATTTT.

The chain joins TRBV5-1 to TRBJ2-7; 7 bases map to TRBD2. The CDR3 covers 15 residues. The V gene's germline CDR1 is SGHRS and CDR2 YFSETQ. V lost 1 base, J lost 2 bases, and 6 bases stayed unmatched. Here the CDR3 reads CASSLRLAVTYEQYF. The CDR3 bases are TGCGCCAGCAGCTTGCGGCTAGCGGTAACCTACGAGCAGTACTTC.

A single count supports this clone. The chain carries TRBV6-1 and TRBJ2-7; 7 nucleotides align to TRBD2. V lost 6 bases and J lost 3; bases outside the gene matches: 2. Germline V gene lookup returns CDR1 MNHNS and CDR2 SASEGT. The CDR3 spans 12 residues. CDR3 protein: CASRGGGYEQYF. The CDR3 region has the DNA TGTGCCAGCAGAGGCGGGGGCTACGAGCAGTACTTC.

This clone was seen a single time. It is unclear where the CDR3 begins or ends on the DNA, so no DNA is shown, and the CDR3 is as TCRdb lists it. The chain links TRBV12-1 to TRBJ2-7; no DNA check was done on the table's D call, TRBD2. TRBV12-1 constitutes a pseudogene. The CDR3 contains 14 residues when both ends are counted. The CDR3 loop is CASSFGRGSYEQYF.

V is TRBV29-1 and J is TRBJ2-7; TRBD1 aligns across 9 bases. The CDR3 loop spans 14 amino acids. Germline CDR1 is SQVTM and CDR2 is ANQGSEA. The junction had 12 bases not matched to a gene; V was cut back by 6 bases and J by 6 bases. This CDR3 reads CSVGSGTGSSEQYF. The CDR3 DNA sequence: TGCAGCGTAGGGTCGGGGACAGGGTCGAGCGAGCAGTACTTC.

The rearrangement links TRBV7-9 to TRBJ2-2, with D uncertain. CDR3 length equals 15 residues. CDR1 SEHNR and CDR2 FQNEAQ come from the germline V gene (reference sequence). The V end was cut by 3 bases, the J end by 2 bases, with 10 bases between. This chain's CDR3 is CASSLYTVNTGELFF. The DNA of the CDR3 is TGTGCCAGCAGCTTGTACACGGTAAACACCGGGGAGCTGTTTTTT. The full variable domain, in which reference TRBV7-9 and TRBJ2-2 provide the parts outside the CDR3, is DTGVSQNPRHKITKRGQNVTFRCDPISEHNRLYWYRQTLGQGPEFLTYFQNEAQLEKSRLLSDRFSAERPKGSFSTLEIQRTEQGDSAMYLCASSLYTVNTGELFFGEGSRLTVL.

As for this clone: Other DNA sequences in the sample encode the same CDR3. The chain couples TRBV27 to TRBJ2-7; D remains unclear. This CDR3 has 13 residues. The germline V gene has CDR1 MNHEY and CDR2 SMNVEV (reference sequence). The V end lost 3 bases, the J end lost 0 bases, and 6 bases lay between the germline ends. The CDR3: CASSFSPSYEQYF. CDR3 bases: TGTGCCAGCAGTTTTTCCCCCTCCTACGAGCAGTACTTC.

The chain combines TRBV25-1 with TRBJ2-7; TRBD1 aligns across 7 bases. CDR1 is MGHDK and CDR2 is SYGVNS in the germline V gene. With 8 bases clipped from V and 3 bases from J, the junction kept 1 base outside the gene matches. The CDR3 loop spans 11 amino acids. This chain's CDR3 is CASWTGYEQYF. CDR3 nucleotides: TGTGCCAGCTGGACAGGCTACGAGCAGTACTTC.

The CDR3 is CATQGASGNTIYF. Here the CDR3 DNA reads TGTGCGACACAGGGGGCCTCTGGAAACACCATATATTTT. V gene TRBV6-6 combines with J gene TRBJ1-3; 9 nucleotides align to TRBD1. The V gene's germline CDR1 is MNHNY and CDR2 SVGAGI (reference sequence). The CDR3 runs to 13 residues.

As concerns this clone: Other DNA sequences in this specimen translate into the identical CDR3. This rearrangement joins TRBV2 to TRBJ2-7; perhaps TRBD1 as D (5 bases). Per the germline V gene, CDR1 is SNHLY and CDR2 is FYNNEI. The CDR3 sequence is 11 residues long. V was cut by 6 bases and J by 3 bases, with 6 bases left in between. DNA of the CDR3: TGTGCCAGCAGGGACAACTACGAGCAGTACTTC. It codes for CASRDNYEQYF.

The CDR3, as DNA: TGTGCCAGCAGCCAAGAGGGCTACCCCCCCTACAATGAGCAGTTCTTC. This encodes CASSQEGYPPYNEQFF. This chain joins TRBV4-2 and TRBJ2-1, with unresolved D. CDR3 size: 16 residues. V dropped 0 bases and J dropped 2 bases, with 11 bases sitting between them. From germline, CDR1 is LGHNA and CDR2 YNFKEQ.

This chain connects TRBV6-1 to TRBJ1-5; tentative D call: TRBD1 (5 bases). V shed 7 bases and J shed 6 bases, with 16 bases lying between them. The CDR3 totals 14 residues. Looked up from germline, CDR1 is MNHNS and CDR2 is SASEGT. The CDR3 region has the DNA TGTGCCAGCATGAAGGGGATAAGAGGTCAGCCCCAGCATTTT. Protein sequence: CASMKGIRGQPQHF.

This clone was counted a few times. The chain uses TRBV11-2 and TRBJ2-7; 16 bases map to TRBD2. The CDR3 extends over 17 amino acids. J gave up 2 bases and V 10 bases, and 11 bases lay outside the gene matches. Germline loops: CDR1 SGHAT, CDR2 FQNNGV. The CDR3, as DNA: TGTGCCACCGTCATGGGGACTAGCGGGAGGGCCACCTACGAGCAGTACTTC. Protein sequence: CATVMGTSGRATYEQYF. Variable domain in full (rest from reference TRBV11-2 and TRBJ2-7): EAGVAQSPRYKIIEKRQSVAFWCNPISGHATLYWYQQILGQGPKLLIQFQNNGVVDDSQLPKDRFSAERLKGVDSTLKIQPAKLEDSAVYLCATVMGTSGRATYEQYFGPGTRLTVT.

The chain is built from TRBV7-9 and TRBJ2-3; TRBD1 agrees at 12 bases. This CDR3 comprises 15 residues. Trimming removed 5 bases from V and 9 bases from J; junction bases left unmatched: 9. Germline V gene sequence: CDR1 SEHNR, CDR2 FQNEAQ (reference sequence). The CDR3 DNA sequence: TGTGCCAGCAGCCCGCCGGGACAGGGGGCAGGGACGCAGTATTTT. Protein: CASSPPGQGAGTQYF.

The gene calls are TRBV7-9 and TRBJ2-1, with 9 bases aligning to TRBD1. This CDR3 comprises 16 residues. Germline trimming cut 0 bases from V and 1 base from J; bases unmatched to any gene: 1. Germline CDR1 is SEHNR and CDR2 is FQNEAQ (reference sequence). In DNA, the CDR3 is TGTGCCAGCAGCTTAGCCGGGACAGGGTCCTACAATGAGCAGTTCTTC. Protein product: CASSLAGTGSYNEQFF.

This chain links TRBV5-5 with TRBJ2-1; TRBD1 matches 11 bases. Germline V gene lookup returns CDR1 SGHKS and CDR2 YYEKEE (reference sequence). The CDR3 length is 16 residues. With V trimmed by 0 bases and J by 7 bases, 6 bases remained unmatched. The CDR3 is CASSLAWDRGWNEQFF. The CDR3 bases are TGTGCCAGCAGCTTGGCCTGGGACAGGGGGTGGAATGAGCAGTTCTTC.

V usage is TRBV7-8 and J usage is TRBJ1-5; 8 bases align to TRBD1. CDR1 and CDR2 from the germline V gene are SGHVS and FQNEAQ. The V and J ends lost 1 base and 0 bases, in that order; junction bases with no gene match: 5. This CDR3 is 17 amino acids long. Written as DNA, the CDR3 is TGTGCCAGCAGCTTAGGGGGGACAGGATATAGCAATCAGCCCCAGCATTTT. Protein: CASSLGGTGYSNQPQHF. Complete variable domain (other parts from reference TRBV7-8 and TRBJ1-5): GAGVSQSPRYKVAKRGQDVALRCDPISGHVSLFWYQQALGQGPEFLTYFQNEAQLDKSGLPSDRFFAERPEGSVSTLKIQRTQQEDSAVYLCASSLGGTGYSNQPQHFGDGTRLSIL.

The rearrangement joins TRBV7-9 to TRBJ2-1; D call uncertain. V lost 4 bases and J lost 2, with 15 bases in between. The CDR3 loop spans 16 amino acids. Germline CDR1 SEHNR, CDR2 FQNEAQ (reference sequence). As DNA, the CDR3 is TGTGCCAGCAGCTCCTTGGCGATAGGTGCCTACAATGAGCAGTTCTTC. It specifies CASSSLAIGAYNEQFF. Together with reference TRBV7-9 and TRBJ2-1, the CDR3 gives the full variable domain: DTGVSQNPRHKITKRGQNVTFRCDPISEHNRLYWYRQTLGQGPEFLTYFQNEAQLEKSRLLSDRFSAERPKGSFSTLEIQRTEQGDSAMYLCASSSLAIGAYNEQFFGPGTRLTVL.

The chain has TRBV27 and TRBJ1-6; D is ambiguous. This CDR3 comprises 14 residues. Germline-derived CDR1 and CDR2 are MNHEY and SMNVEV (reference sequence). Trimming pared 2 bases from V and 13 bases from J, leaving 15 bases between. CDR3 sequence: CASSLAPTSLPLHF. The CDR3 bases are TGTGCCAGCAGTTTAGCCCCCACCAGCCTCCCCCTCCACTTT.

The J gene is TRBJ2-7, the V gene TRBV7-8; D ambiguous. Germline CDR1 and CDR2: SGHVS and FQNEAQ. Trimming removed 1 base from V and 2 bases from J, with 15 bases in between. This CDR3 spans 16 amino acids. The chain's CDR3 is CASSLVGLGKAYEQYF. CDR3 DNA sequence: TGTGCCAGCAGCTTAGTTGGTCTGGGCAAAGCCTACGAGCAGTACTTC.

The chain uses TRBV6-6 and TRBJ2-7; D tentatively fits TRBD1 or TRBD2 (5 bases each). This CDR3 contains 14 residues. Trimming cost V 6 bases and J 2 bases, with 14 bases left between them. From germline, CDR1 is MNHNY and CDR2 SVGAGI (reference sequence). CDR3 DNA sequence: TGTGCCAGCAGCCCCGGGACGGTTACCTACGAGCAGTACTTC. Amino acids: CASSPGTVTYEQYF.

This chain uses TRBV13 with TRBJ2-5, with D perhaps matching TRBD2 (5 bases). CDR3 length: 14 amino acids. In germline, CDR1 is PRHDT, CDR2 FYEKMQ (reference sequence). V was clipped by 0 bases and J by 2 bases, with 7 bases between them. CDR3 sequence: CASSLGRRQETQYF. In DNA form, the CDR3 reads TGTGCCAGCAGCTTAGGACGGAGGCAAGAGACCCAGTACTTC.

As DNA, the CDR3 is TGTGCCAGCAGCTTAGAAGGGACAGGGGTTACAGATACGCAGTATTTT. Translation gives CASSLEGTGVTDTQYF. V and J are TRBV7-9 and TRBJ2-3; 10 bases align to TRBD1. The trim removed 1 base at V and 3 bases at J, leaving 4 bases unmatched. The CDR3 is 16 amino acids. Germline V gene sequence: CDR1 SEHNR, CDR2 FQNEAQ (reference sequence).

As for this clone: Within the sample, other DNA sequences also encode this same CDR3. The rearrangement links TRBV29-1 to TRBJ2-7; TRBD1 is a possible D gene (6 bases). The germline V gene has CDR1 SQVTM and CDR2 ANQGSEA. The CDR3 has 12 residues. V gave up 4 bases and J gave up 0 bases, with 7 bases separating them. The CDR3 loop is CSVGQDSYEQYF. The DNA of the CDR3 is TGCAGCGTTGGACAGGACTCCTACGAGCAGTACTTC.

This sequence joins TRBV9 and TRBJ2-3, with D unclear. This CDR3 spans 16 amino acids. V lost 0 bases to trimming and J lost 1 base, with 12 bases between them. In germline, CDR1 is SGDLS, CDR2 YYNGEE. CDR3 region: CASSVGTESRTDTQYF. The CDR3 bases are TGTGCCAGCAGCGTAGGGACCGAGTCCCGCACAGATACGCAGTATTTT.

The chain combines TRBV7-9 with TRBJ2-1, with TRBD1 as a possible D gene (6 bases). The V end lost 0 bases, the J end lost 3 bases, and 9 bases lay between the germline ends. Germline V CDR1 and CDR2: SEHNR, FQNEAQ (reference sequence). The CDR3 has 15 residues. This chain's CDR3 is CASSLARTVYNEQFF. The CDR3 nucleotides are TGTGCCAGCAGCTTAGCCCGGACAGTCTACAATGAGCAGTTCTTC.

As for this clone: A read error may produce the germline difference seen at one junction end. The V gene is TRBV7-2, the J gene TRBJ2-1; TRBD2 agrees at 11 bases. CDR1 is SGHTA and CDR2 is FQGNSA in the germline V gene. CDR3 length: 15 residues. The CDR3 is CASSLAGGWYNEQFF. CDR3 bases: TGTGCCAGCAGCCTAGCGGGAGGATGGTACAATGAGCAGTTCTTC.

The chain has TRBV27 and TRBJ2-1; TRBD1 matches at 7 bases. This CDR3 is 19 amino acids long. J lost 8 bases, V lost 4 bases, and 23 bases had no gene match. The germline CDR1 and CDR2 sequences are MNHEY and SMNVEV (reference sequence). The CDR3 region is CASSSTYEGGLWDTDEQFF. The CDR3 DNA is TGTGCCAGCAGTTCCACATACGAAGGGGGCCTGTGGGATACCGATGAGCAGTTCTTC.

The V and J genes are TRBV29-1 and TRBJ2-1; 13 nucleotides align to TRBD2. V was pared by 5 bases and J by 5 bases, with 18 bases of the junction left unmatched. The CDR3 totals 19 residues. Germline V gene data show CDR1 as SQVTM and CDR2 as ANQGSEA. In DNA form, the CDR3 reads TGCAGCGTTTTGGGGGTTGTCACTAGCGGGAGGGCTAAAGACAATGAGCAGTTCTTC. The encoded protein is CSVLGVVTSGRAKDNEQFF.

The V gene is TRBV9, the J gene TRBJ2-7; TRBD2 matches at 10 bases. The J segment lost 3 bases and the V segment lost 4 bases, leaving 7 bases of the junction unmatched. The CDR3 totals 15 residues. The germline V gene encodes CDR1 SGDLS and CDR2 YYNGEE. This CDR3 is CASSTVAGGFYEQYF. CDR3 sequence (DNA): TGTGCCAGCAGCACCGTAGCGGGAGGCTTCTACGAGCAGTACTTC.

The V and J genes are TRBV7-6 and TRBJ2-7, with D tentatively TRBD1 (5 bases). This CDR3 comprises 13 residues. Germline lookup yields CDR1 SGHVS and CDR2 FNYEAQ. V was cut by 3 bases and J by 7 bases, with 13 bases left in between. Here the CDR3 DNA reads TGTGCCAGCAGCTTCACAGGCTACGGGGAGCAGTACTTC. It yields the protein CASSFTGYGEQYF.